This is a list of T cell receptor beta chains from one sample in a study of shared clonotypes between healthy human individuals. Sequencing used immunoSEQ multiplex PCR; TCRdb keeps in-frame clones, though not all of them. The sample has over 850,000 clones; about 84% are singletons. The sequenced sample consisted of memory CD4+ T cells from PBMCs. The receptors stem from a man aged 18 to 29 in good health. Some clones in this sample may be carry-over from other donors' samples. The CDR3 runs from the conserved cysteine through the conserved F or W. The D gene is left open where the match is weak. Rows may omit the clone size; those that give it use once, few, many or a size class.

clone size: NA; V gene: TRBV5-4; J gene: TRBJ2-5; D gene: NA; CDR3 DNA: TGTGCCAGCAGCTTGGGTACGGCGGGGGAGACCCAGTACTTC; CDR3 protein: CASSLGTAGETQYF
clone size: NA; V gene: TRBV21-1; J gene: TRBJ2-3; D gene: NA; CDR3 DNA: TGTGCCAGCAGCAAAAGAATTACCGGGACTAGCGGGAGTATTCCGCCCCCGAGCACAGATACGCAGTATTTT; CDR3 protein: CASSKRITGTSGSIPPPSTDTQYF
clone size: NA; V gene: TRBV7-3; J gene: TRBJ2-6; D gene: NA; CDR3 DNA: TGTGCCAGCAGCTGGGGGTATGGGGCCAACGTCCTGACTTTC; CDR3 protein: CASSWGYGANVLTF
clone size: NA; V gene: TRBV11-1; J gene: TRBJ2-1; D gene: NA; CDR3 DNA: TGTGCCAGCAGCTTAGGTGGGGATGAGCAGTTCTTC; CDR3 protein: CASSLGGDEQFF
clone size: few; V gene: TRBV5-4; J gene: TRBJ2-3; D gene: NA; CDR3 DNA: TGTGCCAGCAGCGGCGGAGACTGGGTCACTGCGCAGTATTTT; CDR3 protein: CASSGGDWVTAQYF
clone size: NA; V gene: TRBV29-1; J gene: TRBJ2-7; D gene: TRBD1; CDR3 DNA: TGCAGCGCAACCAGGGGGCCCGACTACGAGCAGTACTTC; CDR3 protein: CSATRGPDYEQYF
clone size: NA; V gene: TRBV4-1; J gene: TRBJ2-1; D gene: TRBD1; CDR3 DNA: TGCGCCAGCAGCCAAGATCCGGCAGGGGGTTTCTCCTACAATGAGCAGTTCTTC; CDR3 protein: CASSQDPAGGFSYNEQFF
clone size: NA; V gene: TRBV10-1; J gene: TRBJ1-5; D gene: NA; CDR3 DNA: TGCGCCAGCAGTGAGATGGTCTATTACAGTCAGCCCCAGCATTTT; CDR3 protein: CASSEMVYYSQPQHF
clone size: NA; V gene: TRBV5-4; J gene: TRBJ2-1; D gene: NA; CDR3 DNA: TGTGCCAGCAGCTCAAACTATGAGCAGTTCTTC; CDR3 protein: CASSSNYEQFF
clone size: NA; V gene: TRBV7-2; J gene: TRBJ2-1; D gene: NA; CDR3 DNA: TGTGCCAGCAGCCGGACTGGAGATCGATACAATGAGCAGTTCTTC; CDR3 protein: CASSRTGDRYNEQFF
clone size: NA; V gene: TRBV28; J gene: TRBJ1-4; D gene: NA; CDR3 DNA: TGTGCCAGCCACCGGGGAGGGGAGAGAGAAGAAAAACTGTTTTTT; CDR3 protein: CASHRGGEREEKLFF
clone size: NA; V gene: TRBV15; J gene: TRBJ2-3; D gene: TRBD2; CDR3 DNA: TGTGCCACCAGCAGAGTCCTGACTAGCGGGAGCACAGATACGCAGTATTTT; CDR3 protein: CATSRVLTSGSTDTQYF
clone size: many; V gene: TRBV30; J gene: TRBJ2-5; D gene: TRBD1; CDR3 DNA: TGTGCCTTCGGTACAGGGGGGGAGACCCAGTACTTC; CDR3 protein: CAFGTGGETQYF
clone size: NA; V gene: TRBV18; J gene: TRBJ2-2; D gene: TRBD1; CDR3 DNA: TGTGCCAGCTCACCCCCGACAGGGAGGAACACCGGGGAGCTGTTTTTT; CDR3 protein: CASSPPTGRNTGELFF
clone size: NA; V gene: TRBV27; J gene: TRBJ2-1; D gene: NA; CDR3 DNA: TGTGCCAGTTGGCAGGGCTCCTACAATGAGCAGTTCTTC; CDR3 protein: CASWQGSYNEQFF
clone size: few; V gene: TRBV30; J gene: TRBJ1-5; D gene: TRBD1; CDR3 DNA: TGTGCCTGGTCACTACAGGGGGATCAGCCCCAGCATTTT; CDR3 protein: CAWSLQGDQPQHF
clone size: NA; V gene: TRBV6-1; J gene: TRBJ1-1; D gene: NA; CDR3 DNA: TGTGCCAGCAGTGAAGCCCGCCCCTTTCTGGGTGTTAGCACTGAAGCTTTCTTT; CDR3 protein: CASSEARPFLGVSTEAFF
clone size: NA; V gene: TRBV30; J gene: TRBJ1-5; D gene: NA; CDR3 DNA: TGTGCCTGGAGTGATCGAGGGAATCAGCCCCAGCATTTT; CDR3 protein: CAWSDRGNQPQHF
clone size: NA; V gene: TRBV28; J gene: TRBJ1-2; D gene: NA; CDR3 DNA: TGTGCCAGCAGTTTAGTAGGGGAGATATATGGCTACACCTTC; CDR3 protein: CASSLVGEIYGYTF
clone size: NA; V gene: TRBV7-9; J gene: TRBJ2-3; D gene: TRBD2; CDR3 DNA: TGTGCCAGCAGCTCGAGCGGGAGGGCCGGGGATACGCAGTATTTT; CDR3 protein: CASSSSGRAGDTQYF
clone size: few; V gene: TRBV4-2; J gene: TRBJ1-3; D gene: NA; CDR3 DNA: TGTGCCAGCAGCCAAGATCCCCAGACTGGAAACACCATATATTTT; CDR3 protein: CASSQDPQTGNTIYF
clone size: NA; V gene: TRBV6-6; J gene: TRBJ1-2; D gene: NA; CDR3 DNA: TGTGCCAGCAGTAGGTCCCAGGGAAACTATGGCTACACCTTC; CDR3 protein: CASSRSQGNYGYTF
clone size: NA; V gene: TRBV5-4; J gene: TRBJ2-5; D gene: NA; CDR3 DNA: TGTGCCAGCAGCCCCAGTGGAGGGGGAGGAGAGACCCAGTACTTC; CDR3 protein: CASSPSGGGGETQYF
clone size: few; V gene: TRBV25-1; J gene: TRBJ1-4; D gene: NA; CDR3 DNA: TGTGCCAGCGTGGGACTTAATGAAAAACTGTTTTTT; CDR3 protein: CASVGLNEKLFF
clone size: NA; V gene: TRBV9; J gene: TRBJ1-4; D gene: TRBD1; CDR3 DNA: TGTGCCAGCAGCCCTTTTGGGACAGGGGATGAAAAACTGTTTTTT; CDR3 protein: CASSPFGTGDEKLFF
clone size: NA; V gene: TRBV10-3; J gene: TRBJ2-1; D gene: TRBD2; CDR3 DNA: TGTGCCATCAGGGAGCTAGCGGGTTACAATGAGCAGTTCTTC; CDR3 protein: CAIRELAGYNEQFF
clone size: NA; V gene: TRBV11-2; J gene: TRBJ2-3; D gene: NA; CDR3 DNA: TGTGCCAGCAGCTTAGGGGCTAGCCCCGCAGATACGCAGTATTTT; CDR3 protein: CASSLGASPADTQYF
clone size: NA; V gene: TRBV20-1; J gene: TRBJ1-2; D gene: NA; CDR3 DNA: TGCAGTGCTCAGGAGAACTATGGCTACACCTTC; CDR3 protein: CSAQENYGYTF
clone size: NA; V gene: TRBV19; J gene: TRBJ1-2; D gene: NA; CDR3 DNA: TGTGCCAGTAGCCCGGGGTGGATGGGGGAATCGGGCTACACCTTC; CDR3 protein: CASSPGWMGESGYTF
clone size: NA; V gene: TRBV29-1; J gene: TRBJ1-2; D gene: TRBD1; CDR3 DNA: TGCAGCGTTGAAAGGGACAGCAGCTATGGCTACACCTTC; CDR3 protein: CSVERDSSYGYTF
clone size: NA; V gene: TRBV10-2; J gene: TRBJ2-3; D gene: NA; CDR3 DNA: TGCGCCAGCAGTGAGGCCCGTGCAGATACGCAGTATTTT; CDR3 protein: CASSEARADTQYF
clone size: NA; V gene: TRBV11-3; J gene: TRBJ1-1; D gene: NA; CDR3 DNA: TGTGCCAGCAGCTTCTCTCGGGACACTGAAGCTTTCTTT; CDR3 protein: CASSFSRDTEAFF
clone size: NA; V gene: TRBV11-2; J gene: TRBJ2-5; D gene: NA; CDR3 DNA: TGTGCCAGCAGCCTGGGACAACAAGAGACCCAGTACTTC; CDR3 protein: CASSLGQQETQYF
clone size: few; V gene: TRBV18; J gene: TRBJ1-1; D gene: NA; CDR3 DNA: TGTGCCAGCTCACCAGATTACGGCGGGGACACTGAAGCTTTCTTT; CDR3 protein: CASSPDYGGDTEAFF
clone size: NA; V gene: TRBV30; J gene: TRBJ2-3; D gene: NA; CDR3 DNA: TGTGCCTGGAGCCCTAATGGGGGCTTGACAGATACGCAGTATTTT; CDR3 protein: CAWSPNGGLTDTQYF
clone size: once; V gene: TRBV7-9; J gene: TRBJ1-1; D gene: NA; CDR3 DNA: TGTGCCAGCAGCTTTTATAGCCGGAACACTGAAGCTTTCTTT; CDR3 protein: CASSFYSRNTEAFF
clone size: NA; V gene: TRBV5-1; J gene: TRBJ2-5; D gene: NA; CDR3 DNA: TGCGCCAGCAGCGCAGACCCGTCCCAAGAGACCCAGTACTTC; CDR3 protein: CASSADPSQETQYF
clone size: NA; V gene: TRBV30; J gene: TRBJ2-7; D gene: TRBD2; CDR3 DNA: TGTGCCTGGATCCGCGTTAGCGGGGCCTACGAGCAGTACTTC; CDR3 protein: CAWIRVSGAYEQYF
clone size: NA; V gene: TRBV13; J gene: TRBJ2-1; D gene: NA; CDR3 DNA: TGTGCCAGCAGCTTACTCCCGGGCGGCCTTTACAATGAGCAGTTCTTC; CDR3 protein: CASSLLPGGLYNEQFF
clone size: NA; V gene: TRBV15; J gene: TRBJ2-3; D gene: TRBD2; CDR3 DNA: TGTGCCACCAGCAGATCGGGACTAGCGACAGATACGCAGTATTTT; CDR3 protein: CATSRSGLATDTQYF
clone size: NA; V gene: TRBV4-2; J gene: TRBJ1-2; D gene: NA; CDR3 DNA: TGTGCCAGCAGCCAAGTTGGACACAACAACTATGGCTACACCTTC; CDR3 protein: CASSQVGHNNYGYTF
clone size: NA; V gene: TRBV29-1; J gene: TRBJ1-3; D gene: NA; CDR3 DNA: TGCAGCGTTGAAAGGAGGTACTCTGGAAACACCATATATTTT; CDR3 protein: CSVERRYSGNTIYF
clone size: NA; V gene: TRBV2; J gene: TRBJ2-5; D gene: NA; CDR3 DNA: TGTGCCAGCAGGCTCGCGGGAGAGACCCAGTACTTC; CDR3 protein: CASRLAGETQYF
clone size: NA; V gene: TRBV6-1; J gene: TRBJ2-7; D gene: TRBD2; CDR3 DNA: TGTGCCAGCAACAGAGCGGGAAGCTCCTACGAGCAGTACTTC; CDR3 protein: CASNRAGSSYEQYF
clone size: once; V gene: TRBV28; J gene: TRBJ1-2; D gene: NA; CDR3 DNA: TGTGCCAGCAGTTTAGTTTCGGGCGGCTACACCTTC; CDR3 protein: CASSLVSGGYTF
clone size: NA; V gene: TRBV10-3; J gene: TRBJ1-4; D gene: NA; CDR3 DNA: TGTGCCATCAGCGGGGCACCGAATGAAAAACTGTTTTTT; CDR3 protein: CAISGAPNEKLFF
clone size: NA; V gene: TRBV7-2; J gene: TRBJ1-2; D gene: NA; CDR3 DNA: TGTGCCAGCAGCTTTGGGGGGCGGTTAGGAGGCTACACCTTC; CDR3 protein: CASSFGGRLGGYTF
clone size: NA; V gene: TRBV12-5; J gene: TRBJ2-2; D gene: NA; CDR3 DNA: TGTGCTAGTGGTTTGGTATCTTGGGACACCGGGGAGCTGTTTTTT; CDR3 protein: CASGLVSWDTGELFF
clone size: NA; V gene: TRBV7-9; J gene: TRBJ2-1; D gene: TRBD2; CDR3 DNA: TGTGCCAGCAGCCACCCGGGACTAGACAAGTACAATGAGCAGTTCTTC; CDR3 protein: CASSHPGLDKYNEQFF
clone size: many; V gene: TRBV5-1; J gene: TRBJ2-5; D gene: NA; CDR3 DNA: TGCGCCAGCGCATTACCACTCGATTTCCCGGGTTACCAAGAGACCCAGTACTTC; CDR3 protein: CASALPLDFPGYQETQYF
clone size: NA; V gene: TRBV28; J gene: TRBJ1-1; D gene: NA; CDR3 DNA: TGTGCCAGCAGTACCTTAGGGGGGGATAACCCCAACACTGAAGCTTTCTTT; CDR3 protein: CASSTLGGDNPNTEAFF
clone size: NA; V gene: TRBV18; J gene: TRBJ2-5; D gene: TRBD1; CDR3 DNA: TGTGCCAGCTCACCGGGACAGCCACAAGAGGCCCAGTACTTC; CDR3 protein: CASSPGQPQEAQYF
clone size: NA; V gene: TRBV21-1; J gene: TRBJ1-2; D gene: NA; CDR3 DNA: TGTGCCAGCAGCAAAGAGGAGACAGGGTTCGATAACTATGGCTACACCTTC; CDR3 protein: CASSKEETGFDNYGYTF